The 30 T cell receptor beta chains below come from one sample, sequenced in a study of beta chain features in type 1 diabetes. Expressed TCRB transcripts were sequenced after all isolated RNA was converted to cDNA. Method: immunoSEQ multiplex PCR; TCRdb's copy keeps in-frame clones and lacks some. The sample includes approximately 470,000 clones, around 28% seen only once; the top ten take around 0.065%. The sample comprised naive CD4+ T cells from blood. Receptors were obtained from a man between 18 and 29 years old in good health.

The CDR3 nucleotides read TGTGCCTGGAAGGATCTCTACGAGCAGTACTTC. Encoded protein: CAWKDLYEQYF. V usage is TRBV30 and J usage is TRBJ2-7; D is unclear. Deletions cut 4 bases from V and 3 bases from J, with 7 bases between. The CDR3 loop spans 11 amino acids. The germline V gene encodes CDR1 GTSNPN and CDR2 SVGIG (reference sequence).

Regarding this clone: The same CDR3 also results from other DNA sequences found in this sample. CDR3 residues: CASSVRDYSYEQYF. For the CDR3, the DNA is TGTGCCAGCAGCGTCCGGGACTACTCCTACGAGCAGTACTTC. The rearrangement joins TRBV9 to TRBJ2-7; 7 bases are shared with TRBD2. The germline V gene has CDR1 SGDLS and CDR2 YYNGEE. Trimming took 2 bases from V and 0 from J; bases not matched to a gene: 2. The CDR3 loop spans 14 amino acids. Looking up the rest from reference TRBV9 and TRBJ2-7 gives the full variable domain: DSGVTQTPKHLITATGQRVTLRCSPRSGDLSVYWYQQSLDQGLQFLIQYYNGEERAKGNILERFSAQQFPDLHSELNLSSLELGDSALYFCASSVRDYSYEQYFGPGTRLTVT.

This clone was observed a few times. V gene TRBV30 combines with J gene TRBJ1-1; the D is unclear. This CDR3 spans 13 amino acids. Trimming took 4 bases from V and 5 from J, leaving 14 bases between them. CDR1 is GTSNPN, CDR2 SVGIG, per germline (reference sequence). CDR3 residues: CAWKSDVWTEAFF. The CDR3, as DNA: TGTGCCTGGAAGTCAGACGTGTGGACTGAAGCTTTCTTT.

Only a few counts were recorded for this clone. Other DNA sequences in this sample translate to the same CDR3. This chain joins TRBV30 and TRBJ2-3; no firm D call. The CDR3 has 11 amino acids. The germline V gene encodes CDR1 GTSNPN and CDR2 SVGIG (reference sequence). V dropped 0 bases and J dropped 3 bases, with 1 base sitting between them. This chain's CDR3 is CAWSVTDTQYF. The DNA of the CDR3 is TGTGCCTGGAGTGTAACAGATACGCAGTATTTT.

The chain couples TRBV9 to TRBJ2-5; D unclear. Germline values: CDR1 SGDLS, CDR2 YYNGEE. V lost 0 bases and J lost 0, with 12 bases in between. This CDR3 has 16 residues. CDR3 protein: CASSVEAHQYQETQYF. As DNA, the CDR3 is TGTGCCAGCAGCGTAGAGGCACATCAGTACCAAGAGACCCAGTACTTC.

The genes are TRBV11-2 and TRBJ2-7; D ambiguous. The CDR3 runs 14 residues. V dropped 4 bases and J dropped 2 bases, with 12 bases sitting between them. The germline V gene encodes CDR1 SGHAT and CDR2 FQNNGV. CDR3 nucleotide sequence: TGTGCCAGCAGCTCCACCAAGGGAACCTACGAGCAGTACTTC. It encodes CASSSTKGTYEQYF.

This clone showed up just a few times. V gene TRBV28 combines with J gene TRBJ2-7; D call uncertain. The germline V and J ends were trimmed by 8 bases and 3 bases, with 5 bases remaining between them. This CDR3 spans 10 amino acids. Germline assignment: CDR1 MDHEN and CDR2 SYDVKM. The CDR3 bases are TGTGCCAGCGGCGGCTACGAGCAGTACTTC. Amino acids: CASGGYEQYF.

This clone has a single count. The V call is TRBV5-4, the J call TRBJ2-7; 7 bases fit TRBD1. The germline V gene has CDR1 SGHNT and CDR2 YYREEE (reference sequence). The CDR3 sequence is 14 residues long. V shed 5 bases, J shed 2 bases, and the junction held 7 bases outside the gene matches. The CDR3 sequence is CASSSRTGTYEQYF. DNA for the CDR3: TGTGCCAGCAGTTCCAGGACAGGAACCTACGAGCAGTACTTC.

The chain carries TRBV29-1 and TRBJ2-3; D is perhaps TRBD1 or TRBD2 (5 bases each). The length of the CDR3 is 12 residues. V was shortened by 1 base and J by 11 bases, with 13 bases between the two germline ends. CDR1 is SQVTM, CDR2 ANQGSEA, per germline. Here the CDR3 reads CSVEGRDAGQYF. The CDR3 region has the DNA TGCAGCGTTGAAGGTCGGGACGCAGGGCAGTATTTT.

The DNA for the CDR3 is TGTGCCAGCAGTTACTCCGTAGCGGGGGGTCCCTACGAGCAGTACTTC. Protein product: CASSYSVAGGPYEQYF. J is TRBJ2-7 and V is TRBV6-5; 10 bases fit TRBD2. The V and J ends lost 0 bases and 2 bases, in that order; junction bases with no gene match: 4. The germline V gene encodes CDR1 MNHEY and CDR2 SVGAGI. This CDR3 spans 16 amino acids.

This clone was counted between two and nine times. The genes are TRBV10-3 and TRBJ2-6; D is unclear. With 0 bases removed from V and 0 bases from J, the gap between germline ends came to 9 bases. This CDR3 has 17 amino acids. Per the germline V gene, CDR1 is ENHRY and CDR2 is SYGVKD. CDR3 in DNA: TGTGCCATCAGTGAGTCAGCAGGCAACTCTGGGGCCAACGTCCTGACTTTC. Its protein is CAISESAGNSGANVLTF.

The table lists this clone with a few counts. J is TRBJ2-2 and V is TRBV4-2; D not resolved. This CDR3 region has 14 residues. V lost 0 bases to trimming and J lost 3 bases, with 5 bases between them. From germline, CDR1 is LGHNA and CDR2 YNFKEQ. The CDR3 sequence: CASSQEVHTGELFF. The CDR3 coding sequence is TGTGCCAGCAGCCAAGAAGTCCACACCGGGGAGCTGTTTTTT.

A few counts support this clone. This sample also contains other DNA sequences that code for the same CDR3. This chain joins TRBV9 and TRBJ2-3, with 7 bases aligning to TRBD1. CDR1 SGDLS and CDR2 YYNGEE come from the germline V gene. V lost 3 bases, J lost 0 bases, and 1 base stayed unmatched. This CDR3 contains 14 residues. The CDR3 spells CASSARGSTDTQYF. The CDR3 DNA sequence: TGTGCCAGCAGCGCCAGGGGGAGCACAGATACGCAGTATTTT.

The sample holds a few counts of this clone. This chain links TRBV4-1 with TRBJ2-5; no clear D gene. The V end lost 4 bases, the J end lost 4 bases, and 10 bases lay between the germline ends. In germline, CDR1 is MGHRA, CDR2 YSYEKL. CDR3 length: 13 residues. The CDR3 here is CASSPLMGETQYF. In DNA, the CDR3 is TGCGCCAGCAGCCCCCTAATGGGAGAGACCCAGTACTTC.

The J gene is TRBJ2-7, the V gene TRBV28; D possibly corresponds to TRBD1 (5 bases). From germline, CDR1 is MDHEN and CDR2 SYDVKM. CDR3 length equals 12 residues. Trimming cost V 6 bases and J 3 bases, with 9 bases left between them. CDR3 sequence reads: CASSMTVYEQYF. CDR3 sequence (DNA): TGTGCCAGCAGCATGACAGTCTACGAGCAGTACTTC.

The chain is built from TRBV29-1 and TRBJ2-5; 9 nucleotides agree with TRBD2. Germline V CDR1 and CDR2: SQVTM, ANQGSEA. The trim removed 6 bases at V and 4 bases at J, leaving 3 bases unmatched. This CDR3 is built from 12 residues. The CDR3 DNA reads as TGCAGCGTCGGGACTAGCAGAGAGACCCAGTACTTC. This translates into CSVGTSRETQYF.

This clone was seen more than once but under ten times. This chain joins TRBV7-9 and TRBJ2-3; D unclear. V dropped 6 bases and J dropped 0 bases, with 7 bases sitting between them. The CDR3 has 13 amino acids. Germline V lookup: CDR1 SEHNR, CDR2 FQNEAQ (reference sequence). The CDR3, as DNA: TGTGCCAGCAGACCATCTAGCACAGATACGCAGTATTTT. Protein product: CASRPSSTDTQYF.

There are a few counts of this clone. The gene calls are TRBV15 and TRBJ2-3; 10 bases agree with TRBD1. The length of the CDR3 is 16 residues. V lost 3 bases and J lost 1; bases outside the gene matches: 4. Per germline, CDR1 LNHNV and CDR2 YYDKDF (reference sequence). CDR3 in amino acids: CATSRDGQGGTDTQYF. The CDR3 DNA sequence: TGTGCCACCAGCAGGGATGGACAGGGGGGCACAGATACGCAGTATTTT.

The rearrangement joins TRBV30 to TRBJ1-5, with a weak D call TRBD1 (5 bases). CDR3 length: 14 residues. CDR1 and CDR2 (germline): GTSNPN, SVGIG (reference sequence). V was shortened by 1 base and J by 7 bases, with 14 bases between the two germline ends. The CDR3 DNA reads as TGTGCCTGGAGTGCAGAGCGGGGCGGACAGCCCCAGCATTTT. Its translation: CAWSAERGGQPQHF. The full variable domain, with the rest looked up from reference TRBV30 and TRBJ1-5, is SQTIHQWPATLVQPVGSPLSLECTVEGTSNPNLYWYRQAAGRGLQLLFYSVGIGQISSEVPQNLSASRPQDRQFILSSKKLLLSDSGFYLCAWSAERGGQPQHFGDGTRLSIL.

CDR3 region: CASSGMAGGRSPLHF. The CDR3 DNA follows: TGTGCCAGCAGTGGGATGGCAGGGGGCCGGTCACCCCTCCACTTT. The genes are TRBV25-1 and TRBJ1-6; 8 positions match TRBD1. The CDR3 has 15 residues. Germline V gene lookup returns CDR1 MGHDK and CDR2 SYGVNS. V was clipped by 4 bases and J by 10 bases; unmatched bases: 9.

The rearrangement uses TRBV30 and TRBJ2-7, with D unclear. The CDR3 spans 13 residues. The germline V gene encodes CDR1 GTSNPN and CDR2 SVGIG (reference sequence). The V and J ends lost 1 base and 5 bases respectively, with 12 bases between them. CDR3 amino acids: CAWSGGSMHEQYF. The CDR3 coding sequence is TGTGCCTGGAGTGGTGGCAGCATGCACGAGCAGTACTTC.

This chain joins TRBV9 and TRBJ1-4; 7 bases line up with TRBD1. The germline gives CDR1 SGDLS, CDR2 YYNGEE. The CDR3 has 15 residues. V trimming: 1 base; J trimming: 4 bases; junction bases outside the gene matches: 4. The CDR3: CASSVRQGNNEKLFF. For the CDR3, the DNA is TGTGCCAGCAGCGTAAGACAGGGAAATAATGAAAAACTGTTTTTT.

This sequence joins TRBV6-5 and TRBJ2-3; D perhaps matches TRBD2 (6 bases). Trimming cost V 2 bases and J 0 bases, with 9 bases left between them. The CDR3 spans 15 residues. CDR1 MNHEY and CDR2 SVGAGI come from the germline V gene. In DNA form, the CDR3 reads TGTGCCAGCAGTTACGGGGGGACTAGCACAGATACGCAGTATTTT. Translated, it gives CASSYGGTSTDTQYF.

The chain joins TRBV5-4 to TRBJ2-5; possible D gene TRBD1, 6 bases. The germline CDR1 and CDR2 sequences are SGHNT and YYREEE (reference sequence). This CDR3 region has 14 residues. V lost 4 bases and J lost 2, with 12 bases in between. The CDR3 here is CASSHRTAQETQYF. DNA for the CDR3: TGTGCCAGCAGCCACCGGACAGCTCAAGAGACCCAGTACTTC.

The chain couples TRBV7-2 to TRBJ2-7; D gene ambiguous. The ends were cut back, 1 base at V and 3 bases at J, with 7 bases in the middle. Germline V gene data show CDR1 as SGHTA and CDR2 as FQGNSA. The CDR3 is 13 residues long. CDR3 nucleotides: TGTGCCAGCAGCTTAGAATTGATCTACGAGCAGTACTTC. It specifies CASSLELIYEQYF.

This clone was detected a few times. This chain connects TRBV11-2 to TRBJ2-7; D is undetermined. Germline V gene lookup returns CDR1 SGHAT and CDR2 FQNNGV. This CDR3 contains 13 residues. The V and J ends lost 5 bases and 5 bases respectively, with 13 bases between them. This chain's CDR3 is CASSPIRVDEQYF. CDR3 nucleotides: TGTGCCAGCAGCCCGATTAGGGTAGACGAGCAGTACTTC.

This clone was seen only a few times. The rearrangement uses TRBV30 and TRBJ2-7; unclear D gene. Germline V gene sequence: CDR1 GTSNPN, CDR2 SVGIG (reference sequence). V lost 2 bases, J lost 1 base, and 6 bases lay in between. This CDR3 spans 12 amino acids. CDR3 in amino acids: CAWSPQSYEQYF. Here the CDR3 DNA reads TGTGCCTGGAGTCCCCAATCCTACGAGCAGTACTTC.

The chain recombines TRBV6-6 with TRBJ2-1, with a possible D match to TRBD2 (6 bases). The CDR3 totals 15 residues. Germline CDR1 and CDR2: MNHNY and SVGAGI (reference sequence). V lost 7 bases, J lost 1 base, and 14 bases lay in between. The CDR3 here is CASTPSGTSYNEQFF. The CDR3 DNA reads TGTGCCAGCACTCCTTCGGGGACTTCCTACAATGAGCAGTTCTTC.

The rearrangement joins TRBV9 to TRBJ2-1; perhaps D is TRBD1 or TRBD2 (5 bases each). CDR1 SGDLS and CDR2 YYNGEE come from the germline V gene. The CDR3 covers 15 residues. V was shortened by 4 bases and J by 0 bases, with 11 bases between the two germline ends. CDR3 protein: CASSPGSPSYNEQFF. The CDR3 region has the DNA TGTGCCAGCAGCCCAGGGAGCCCCTCCTACAATGAGCAGTTCTTC.

The chain is built from TRBV7-8 and TRBJ2-7, with 9 bases matching TRBD2. Per germline, CDR1 SGHVS and CDR2 FQNEAQ. V gave up 1 base and J gave up 1 base; unmatched junction bases: 5. The CDR3 has 16 amino acids. The CDR3: CASSLVSGLASYEQYF. In nucleotides, the CDR3 is TGTGCCAGCAGCTTAGTATCTGGACTAGCGTCCTACGAGCAGTACTTC.